These 13 T cell receptor beta chains came from one sample sequenced in a study of blood T cell repertoires in COVID-19. The table came from immunoSEQ multiplex PCR; TCRdb's copy has only in-frame clones and leaves some out. The sample shows 100,000 to 120,000 clones, just under 90% of them seen only once. The sequenced material came from peripheral blood. Receptors originate from a woman between 45 and 60 years old with acute or convalescent COVID-19.

The rearrangement joins TRBV6-1 to TRBJ1-1; no definite D call. Trimming cost V 3 bases and J 6 bases, with 11 bases left between them. Germline loops: CDR1 MNHNS, CDR2 SASEGT. The CDR3 runs to 13 residues. This CDR3 is CASSEIEMSEAFF. The CDR3 region has the DNA TGTGCCAGCAGTGAGATCGAGATGTCTGAAGCTTTCTTT.

A single count supports this clone. The CDR3 reads CSVTGQGMNTEAFF. The DNA for the CDR3 is TGCAGCGTAACAGGACAGGGTATGAACACTGAAGCTTTCTTT. The chain carries TRBV29-1 and TRBJ1-1, with 8 positions matching TRBD1. The CDR3 spans 14 residues. V was pared by 6 bases and J by 0 bases, with 6 bases of the junction left unmatched. Per germline, CDR1 SQVTM and CDR2 ANQGSEA.

As concerns this clone: This same CDR3 is encoded by further DNA sequences in the sample. The chain uses TRBV6-5 and TRBJ2-1; 11 positions agree with TRBD2. CDR1 and CDR2 from the germline V gene are MNHEY and SVGAGI. The CDR3 consists of 14 residues. V shed 6 bases and J 4 bases; nucleotides not matched to a gene: 2. The CDR3 protein is CASRGTSGYNEQFF. CDR3 DNA: TGTGCCAGCAGGGGGACTAGCGGTTACAATGAGCAGTTCTTC.

This clone was found once. The chain recombines TRBV2 with TRBJ2-7, with TRBD2 matching over 7 bases. Germline V lookup: CDR1 SNHLY, CDR2 FYNNEI. V dropped 2 bases and J dropped 7; count of bases not matched to a gene: 11. This CDR3 contains 15 residues. The CDR3 spells CASSERAGVPKEQYF. The CDR3 coding sequence is TGTGCCAGCAGTGAACGGGCGGGAGTCCCAAAGGAGCAGTACTTC.

The gene calls are TRBV10-1 and TRBJ2-7; tentative D call: TRBD1 (5 bases). Germline V gene sequence: CDR1 WNHNN, CDR2 SYGVQD (reference sequence). The CDR3 is 12 amino acids. The V end was cut by 3 bases, the J end by 7 bases, with 10 bases between. In nucleotides, the CDR3 is TGCGCCAGCAGTGAAGGGGCTCGGGAGCAGTACTTC. Protein: CASSEGAREQYF.

The chain joins TRBV29-1 to TRBJ2-7; TRBD1 might be the D (6 bases). V shed 5 bases and J shed 7 bases, with 18 bases lying between them. The CDR3 runs to 13 residues. CDR1 and CDR2 (germline): SQVTM, ANQGSEA. This chain's CDR3 is CSVITDRMWEQYF. The CDR3 DNA is TGCAGCGTTATAACGGACAGAATGTGGGAGCAGTACTTC.

This clone was picked up one time. This sequence joins TRBV5-1 and TRBJ1-2; perhaps TRBD1 as D (5 bases). CDR3 length: 12 amino acids. With 5 bases removed from V and 10 bases from J, the gap between germline ends came to 15 bases. The germline gives CDR1 SGHRS, CDR2 YFSETQ. CDR3 amino acids: CASRQEPPNYTF. The DNA for the CDR3 is TGCGCCAGCAGACAGGAGCCACCCAACTACACCTTC.

The J gene is TRBJ1-1, the V gene TRBV3-1 (or the pseudogene TRBV3-2); tentative D call: TRBD1 (5 bases). The germline V gene encodes CDR1 LGHDT and CDR2 YNNKEL (reference sequence). V dropped 1 base and J dropped 6 bases, with 15 bases sitting between them. There are 15 residues in the CDR3. CDR3 nucleotides: TGTGCCAGCAGCCAAGGACGAATCAGGGTCGCTGAAGCTTTCTTT. Translating gives CASSQGRIRVAEAFF.

With regard to this clone: Other nucleotide sequences in the sample specify the same CDR3. V gene TRBV27 combines with J gene TRBJ1-1; D is unresolved. Trimming stripped 0 bases from V and 1 base from J, with 3 bases between. Germline V CDR1 and CDR2: MNHEY, SMNVEV (reference sequence). The CDR3 spans 13 residues. CDR3 nucleotides: TGTGCCAGCAGTTTATCGAGGAACACTGAAGCTTTCTTT. As protein: CASSLSRNTEAFF.

The CDR3 bases are TGTGCCAGCAGCGCAGGGGGATCTCCCGGGGAGCTGTTTTTT. Its translation is CASSAGGSPGELFF. The chain combines TRBV6-2 or TRBV6-3 with TRBJ2-2, with TRBD1 matching over 7 bases. Germline CDR1 MNHEY, CDR2 SVGEGT. After removal of 6 bases from V and 6 bases from J, the junction contained 7 bases not matched to a gene. This CDR3 has 14 amino acids.

The V call is TRBV5-4, the J call TRBJ1-1, with 8 nucleotides matching TRBD1. Germline V gene lookup returns CDR1 SGHNT and CDR2 YYREEE (reference sequence). Unmatched junction bases numbered 6, after V lost 1 base and J lost 4 bases. The CDR3 runs 15 residues. The CDR3 coding sequence is TGTGCCAGCAGCTTGCGACAGGGGAGGGTCACTGAAGCTTTCTTT. The encoded protein is CASSLRQGRVTEAFF.

CDR3 sequence reads: CASSFWDRTAYEQYF. The CDR3 DNA follows: TGCGCCAGCAGCTTTTGGGACAGGACGGCCTACGAGCAGTACTTC. The chain employs TRBV5-1 and TRBJ2-7; TRBD1 aligns across 8 bases. The CDR3 is made up of 15 amino acids. Germline trimming cut 2 bases from V and 2 bases from J; bases unmatched to any gene: 6. Germline loops: CDR1 SGHRS, CDR2 YFSETQ.

The chain uses TRBV18 and TRBJ2-5; 8 positions match TRBD1. Looked up from germline, CDR1 is KGHSH and CDR2 is LQKENI. After removal of 5 bases from V and 4 bases from J, the junction contained 6 bases not matched to a gene. This CDR3 region has 14 residues. This CDR3 reads CASSLDRGGETQYF. DNA for the CDR3: TGTGCCAGCTCATTAGACAGGGGCGGAGAGACCCAGTACTTC.